This T cell receptor (beta chain) was recovered during a study of T cells expressing NK-cell markers. 5'RACE template switching built TCR beta cDNA with unique molecular identifiers. TCRdb reprocessed the 5' RACE reads and keeps a single row for each CDR3 protein, giving no DNA. The sample table sets out 550,000 or so distinct CDR3 sequences. The CDR3 covers 16 residues. CDR1 is DFQATT, CDR2 SNEGSKA, per germline (reference sequence). Sequencing was performed on blood T cells: a sorted CD56 or NKG2C T cell subset, CD4+ or CD8+ T cells, or bulk PBMC T cells (not recorded which). This clonotype originated in a man aged 18 to 30 in good health. The V and J genes are TRBV20-1 and TRBJ2-7; TCRdb gives TRBD2 as the D gene, but with no DNA this cannot be confirmed. The CDR3 protein is CSARDRGEGPIYEQYF.